Shown below are 8 T cell receptor beta chains from a single sample sequenced in a study of T-cell reconstitution after alpha-beta-depleted transplantation in children. Unique molecular identifiers were built into the TCRbeta library. One entry per CDR3 protein results from TCRdb running MiXCR on the PCR reads. The table has about 980,000 distinct CDR3 sequences, roughly 29% seen once; the top ten hold roughly 28%. Material: PBMCs, mostly from graft donor cells, obtained 360 days after TCRalphabeta/CD19-depleted stem cell transplant. All receptors come from a boy under two years old who had a stem cell transplant for SCID, so the T cells may come from the graft donor.

The V call is TRBV2, the J call TRBJ2-1, with 8 bases that match TRBD2. The junction had 12 bases not matched to a gene; V was cut back by 11 bases and J by 3 bases. CDR3 length equals 15 residues. The V gene's germline CDR1 is SNHLY and CDR2 FYNNEI. CDR3 bases: TGTGCCGGGCACCCACTAGCGGAAATCTACAATGAGCAGTTCTTC. Amino acids: CAGHPLAEIYNEQFF.

The chain links TRBV15 to TRBJ2-7, with TRBD1 identical over 8 bases. This CDR3 region has 16 residues. Germline CDR1 reads LNHNV; CDR2 reads YYDKDF (reference sequence). V lost 0 bases to trimming and J lost 2 bases; unmatched junction nucleotides: 6. CDR3 region: CATSRDWGRGPYEQYF. The CDR3 region has the DNA TGTGCCACCAGCAGAGATTGGGGCAGGGGGCCCTACGAGCAGTACTTC.

In regard to this clonotype: Germline is not matched at one junction end, which may reflect a read error. This chain joins TRBV7-2 and TRBJ1-1; D unclear. Germline V gives CDR1 SGHTA, CDR2 FQGNSA. CDR3 length: 13 amino acids. The CDR3: CASSLKMSTESFF. In DNA form, the CDR3 reads TGTGCCAGCAGCTTAAAGATGAGCACTGAATCTTTCTTT.

V gene TRBV4-2 combines with J gene TRBJ2-3; 8 bases match TRBD2. The germline V gene has CDR1 LGHNA and CDR2 YNFKEQ. The J segment lost 3 bases and the V segment lost 1 base, leaving 9 bases of the junction unmatched. The CDR3 is made up of 17 amino acids. The CDR3 loop is CASSQVSSGGETDTQYF. CDR3 in DNA: TGTGCCAGCAGCCAAGTTAGCAGCGGGGGCGAAACAGATACGCAGTATTTT.

This clonotype turned up a few times. The V call is TRBV28, the J call TRBJ2-7; 11 nucleotides line up with TRBD2. The CDR3 length is 13 residues. The germline V gene has CDR1 MDHEN and CDR2 SYDVKM. After removal of 9 bases from V and 2 bases from J, the junction contained 3 bases not matched to a gene. The CDR3 bases are TGTGCCAGTCTAGCGGGGGGAGCCTACGAGCAGTACTTC. Translating it yields CASLAGGAYEQYF.

This clonotype was seen more than once but under ten times. The V call is TRBV5-1, the J call TRBJ2-3; a weak D match, TRBD1 (6 bases). Trimming stripped 4 bases from V and 0 bases from J, with 12 bases between. The CDR3 is 15 amino acids. Germline-derived CDR1 and CDR2 are SGHRS and YFSETQ. The CDR3 loop reads CASSPDRSSTDTQYF. The CDR3 nucleotides are TGCGCCAGCAGCCCTGACAGGTCCAGCACAGATACGCAGTATTTT.

The sample holds a few counts of this clonotype. V is TRBV5-1 and J is TRBJ2-3; D gene uncertain. The ends were cut back, 0 bases at V and 2 bases at J, with 10 bases in the middle. The CDR3 is made up of 15 amino acids. In germline, CDR1 is SGHRS, CDR2 YFSETQ. The CDR3 sequence: CASSLEVGLTDTQYF. The CDR3 DNA follows: TGCGCCAGCAGCTTGGAGGTGGGCCTCACAGATACGCAGTATTTT.

This sequence joins TRBV2 and TRBJ2-5; 8 positions agree with TRBD2. Germline V gene sequence: CDR1 SNHLY, CDR2 FYNNEI. Trimming cost V 6 bases and J 5 bases; bases outside gene matches: 14. The CDR3 totals 16 residues. CDR3 in amino acids: CASRAGLAGGLETQYF. CDR3 bases: TGTGCCAGCAGGGCCGGTTTGGCGGGGGGCTTGGAGACCCAGTACTTC.